The text below deals with one TCR beta chain. The specificity of this receptor is unknown. No base quality values were provided; no much bigger clone lies one nucleotide off. The sample originates from a study of T cell responses to AZD1222 COVID-19 vaccine (dated by TCRdb to the early 2020s). In the study overall: AZD1222 recipients given second doses at about 4 weeks or at about 12 weeks were pooled, since spike-specific TCR depth and breadth were not found to differ between the two schedules. TCR sequencing was performed for about 250 trial participants, of whom around 200 were given two doses of AZD1222 and around 25 were given two doses of MenACWY control vaccine. Trial participants were enrolled by age into subgroups of 18-55, 56-69 and 70-plus years, and around 150, 28 and 57 TCR-sequenced participants, respectively, were included in these subgroups. What the study reported, not specific to this receptor: The vaccine-associated CD4 TCRs covered the entire spike protein, and the dominant responses fell in regions 160-218 and 743-854. After two AZD1222 doses, both the breadth and the depth of spike-specific TCRs were significantly higher than at day 0 and than in MenACWY recipients. The 56-69-year group was small, and its depth increase did not reach significance, likely because of low power. Participants were mostly white British and included more females than males, and it was suggested by the authors that clonal diversity may have been underestimated. Reportedly, almost half of the unique spike-specific TCRs recognized epitopes lying outside the regions that are mutated in the B.1.351 and B.1.1.7 variants. Because no day 14 peak-response samples were available, repertoires were characterized only after the peak T cell response. Conclusions about previously exposed vaccinees are limited because only six or seven AZD1222 recipients were SARS-CoV-2 seropositive at baseline.

The CDR3 regions of human TCRbeta chains were subjected to immunosequencing. As for how the authors treated the data: Repertoire TCRs were matched against a reference library of SARS-CoV-2-specific TCRs generated with the MIRA antigen-specificity platform. Breadth was defined as the fraction of unique TCRs that were SARS-CoV-2-associated. Depth was defined as the fraction of total T cells that were SARS-CoV-2-associated. Using the MIRA data, every spike-specific TCR was mapped to the spike region that the TCR reacted to and assigned to either a CD4 or a CD8 class. Log10-transformed breadth and depth values were compared by one-way ANOVA with Sidak's multiple comparisons tests. In TCRdb, the immuneACCESS table is reduced to in-frame sequences with V and J assigned. These tables do not hold every clone; where another copy was compared, an unresolved V gene accounts for under half, and the others remain unexplained. That table gives V, J and clone size, and the DNA gave D and trimming. The sample table lists about 92,000 clones, roughly 91% of them with a count of one. The ten largest account for about a fifth of the sample.

From the cysteine through the phenylalanine, the CDR3 covers 16 amino acids. Only the CDR3 DNA is retained, 48 bases long and in frame from the first base. Sequences SEHNR (CDR1) and FQNEAQ (CDR2) are obtained from the germline V gene (reference sequence). V and J lose 4 bases and 3 bases, and a span of 16 bases separates them. The intended sense of this specimen's time point label: baseline before first vaccination. Samples from vaccinated people were obtained from the UK trials COV001 and COV002, which included a single-blind randomized controlled phase 2/3 trial of AZD1222 (ChAdOx1 nCoV-19) in healthy adults. For TCRbeta chain sequencing, PBMC samples were collected from trial participants at day 0 and at day 28 after the second dose.

The V and J segments used are TRBV7-9 and TRBJ1-5; TRBD1 is perhaps the D gene, given 6 matching bases. The receptor's source is an adult in good health. Material: peripheral blood, obtained on day 0 of AZD1222 vaccination. At the DNA level, the sequence is TGTGCCAGCAGCTCGGGGGCTCCTGCCGCCAATCAGCCCCAGCATTTT. Its product reads: CASSSGAPAANQPQHF.